Presented here are 8 T cell receptor beta chains from one specimen sequenced in a study of shared clonotypes between healthy human individuals. Sequencing was performed with immunoSEQ multiplex PCR; in TCRdb, only in-frame clones are kept and a portion is missing. The sample includes under 600,000 clones, 95% to 96% of them seen just once. Sequencing used naive CD4+ T cells sorted from blood. Subset reported: CD45RA+ positively selected. Every receptor here comes from a woman aged 25 to 39 in good health.

This chain connects TRBV4-1 to TRBJ1-1; the D gene is possibly TRBD1 (6 bases). The V end was cut by 6 bases, the J end by 3 bases, with 20 bases between. The germline V gene encodes CDR1 MGHRA and CDR2 YSYEKL. The CDR3 sequence is 16 residues long. The CDR3 nucleotides read TGCGCCAGCAGACAGCCCCGGGGAGGGGGGGACACTGAAGCTTTCTTT. It codes for CASRQPRGGGDTEAFF.

This sequence joins TRBV10-3 and TRBJ2-7; TRBD1 matches 8 bases. J lost 1 base, V lost 7 bases, and 3 bases had no gene match. The CDR3 loop spans 13 amino acids. Germline assignment: CDR1 ENHRY and CDR2 SYGVKD. DNA of the CDR3: TGTGCCATCACGACAGGGGTGTCCTACGAGCAGTACTTC. Its translation: CAITTGVSYEQYF.

The chain has TRBV5-5 and TRBJ2-6; weak D call: TRBD1 (6 bases). Germline-derived CDR1 and CDR2 are SGHKS and YYEKEE (reference sequence). Trimming pared 0 bases from V and 3 bases from J, leaving 7 bases between. CDR3 size: 15 residues. CDR3 residues: CASSLEQGGANVLTF. In DNA, the CDR3 is TGTGCCAGCAGCTTGGAACAGGGTGGGGCCAACGTCCTGACTTTC. The full variable domain, completed using reference TRBV5-5 and TRBJ2-6, is DAGVTQSPTHLIKTRGQQVTLRCSPISGHKSVSWYQQVLGQGPQFIFQYYEKEERGRGNFPDRFSARQFPNYSSELNVNALLLGDSALYLCASSLEQGGANVLTFGAGSRLTVL.

The chain couples TRBV6-1 to TRBJ1-5; perhaps TRBD1 as D (5 bases). The CDR3 has 13 amino acids. Germline values: CDR1 MNHNS, CDR2 SASEGT. V gave up 4 bases and J gave up 6 bases, with 10 bases separating them. The CDR3 bases are TGTGCCAGCAGTGGGGGGTTCCTTCAGCCCCAGCATTTT. Residues: CASSGGFLQPQHF.

As to this clone: Other nucleotide sequences from this sample produce the same CDR3. The rearrangement joins TRBV28 to TRBJ1-2; D uncertain. Trimming shortened V by 2 bases and J by 2 bases, and 6 bases separated the two germline ends. The germline V gene has CDR1 MDHEN and CDR2 SYDVKM. This CDR3 has 13 residues. The CDR3 loop is CASSLGTNYGYTF. The CDR3 DNA is TGTGCCAGCAGTTTAGGTACAAACTATGGCTACACCTTC.

CDR3 sequence: CASSFLLVSNQPQHF. The CDR3 DNA sequence: TGTGCCAGCAGTTTCTTGTTGGTAAGCAATCAGCCCCAGCATTTT. This rearrangement joins TRBV28 to TRBJ1-5; no reliable D call. CDR1 is MDHEN, CDR2 SYDVKM, per germline. The CDR3 is made up of 15 amino acids. V was cut by 3 bases and J by 1 base, with 10 bases left in between.

The count of this clone is one. In DNA form, the CDR3 reads TGTGCCAGCAGAGAGGGGCCGATGAACACTGAAGCTTTCTTT. As protein: CASREGPMNTEAFF. The rearrangement uses TRBV6-5 and TRBJ1-1, with D possibly being TRBD1 (5 bases). CDR3 size: 14 residues. Germline lookup yields CDR1 MNHEY and CDR2 SVGAGI. V lost 6 bases to trimming and J lost 0 bases, with 11 bases between them.

The gene calls are TRBV10-3 and TRBJ2-3; D gene unclear. Germline V CDR1 and CDR2: ENHRY, SYGVKD. Between the trimmed V and J ends, which lost 6 bases and 6 bases, there was a span of 16 bases. There are 14 residues in the CDR3. The CDR3 protein is CAISLRSAVDTQYF. The CDR3 region has the DNA TGTGCCATCAGCCTCAGGAGCGCCGTCGATACGCAGTATTTT.